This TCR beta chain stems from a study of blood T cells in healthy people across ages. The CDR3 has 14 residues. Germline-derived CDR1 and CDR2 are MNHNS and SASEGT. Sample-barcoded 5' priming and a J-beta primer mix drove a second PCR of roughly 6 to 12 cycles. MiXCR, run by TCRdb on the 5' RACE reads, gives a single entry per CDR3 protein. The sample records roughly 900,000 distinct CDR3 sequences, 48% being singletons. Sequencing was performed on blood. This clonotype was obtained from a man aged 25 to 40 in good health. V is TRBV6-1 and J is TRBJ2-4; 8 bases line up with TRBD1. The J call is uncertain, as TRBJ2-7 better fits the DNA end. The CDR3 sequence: CASSSRGRTYEQYF. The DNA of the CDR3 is TGTGCCAGCAGTTCCAGGGGGCGCACGTACGAGCAGTACTTC.